This TCR beta chain stems from a study of preoperative IRX-2 immunotherapy in early breast cancer. Germline V gene sequence: CDR1 SGHNT, CDR2 YENEEA. This CDR3 has 15 amino acids. With 1 base removed from V and 0 bases from J, the gap between germline ends came to 7 bases. Sequencing used immunoSEQ multiplex PCR; TCRdb keeps in-frame clones, though not all of them. This sample has tens of thousands of clones, with roughly 90% found just once. The sample's treatment: preoperative locoregional IRX-2 cytokine immunotherapy. By its share, this clone is medium-sized. The same CDR3 arises from other DNA sequences in this sample as well.

The chain has TRBV11-3 and TRBJ1-5; D not certain. This clonotype originated in a human donor with breast cancer. Sequencing was performed on tumor tissue, taken after IRX-2 immunotherapy. The CDR3 DNA sequence: TGTGCCAGCAGCTTAGGAGGTTATAGCAATCAGCCCCAGCATTTT. This gives the protein CASSLGGYSNQPQHF.